What follows describes a single TCR beta chain. These data are taken from a study of CD8+ T cells in alopecia areata. On the study more broadly: Tofacitinib treatment spanned 6 to 18 months, with 6 months off drug afterward.

V lost 4 bases, J lost 6 bases, and 19 bases lay in between. There are 15 residues in the CDR3. Germline V gene sequence: CDR1 SGHDT, CDR2 YYEEEE. Sorting of CD4+ and CD8+ T cells was performed on PBMCs. Reverse transcribed after extraction, RNA yielded cDNA as the sequencing template. Clones were sequenced by immunoSEQ multiplex PCR, and TCRdb holds only the in-frame ones, with some missing. The data hold around 98,000 clones, with nearly 45% observed a single time. The chain has TRBV5-6 and TRBJ2-5, with D perhaps TRBD2 (6 bases). The sample taken for sequencing was CD4+ T cells sorted from blood. The clonotype comes from a human donor with alopecia areata. CDR3 DNA sequence: TGTGCCAGCAGCCAGCCGGGACTGCCGCTGCAGACCCAGTACTTC. Protein: CASSQPGLPLQTQYF.